The 21 T cell receptor beta chains below all came from one sample that was sequenced in a study of blood T cell repertoires in COVID-19. Libraries were prepared by immunoSEQ multiplex PCR; TCRdb keeps only in-frame clonotypes and omits some of them. This table holds about 180,000 clones, approximately 85% found once. The material sequenced was peripheral blood. The receptors stem from a woman aged 80 or older with acute or convalescent COVID-19.

This clone was detected once. The DNA of the CDR3 is TGTGCCAGCAGGGGGGACAGGGAGAATCAGCCCCAGCATTTT. It specifies CASRGDRENQPQHF. V usage is TRBV6-6 and J usage is TRBJ1-5; 9 bases fit TRBD1. Germline CDR1 and CDR2: MNHNY and SVGAGI (reference sequence). Losses at the gene ends were 6 bases for V and 4 bases for J; bases not matched to a gene: 4. The CDR3 consists of 14 residues.

The chain carries TRBV25-1 and TRBJ2-7; maybe TRBD1 (5 bases). The V gene's germline CDR1 is MGHDK and CDR2 SYGVNS. Trimming stripped 7 bases from V and 6 bases from J, with 19 bases between. The CDR3 covers 14 residues. The CDR3 coding sequence is TGTGCCAGCACCATTAGACAGAGGAATCGCGAGCAGTACTTC. Its protein product is CASTIRQRNREQYF.

This chain joins TRBV30 and TRBJ2-5, with unresolved D. The CDR3 has 12 amino acids. The germline V and J ends were trimmed by 2 bases and 2 bases, with 6 bases remaining between them. Germline V gene sequence: CDR1 GTSNPN, CDR2 SVGIG (reference sequence). The CDR3 coding sequence is TGTGCCTGGAGTAATAGTCAAGAGACCCAGTACTTC. It codes for CAWSNSQETQYF. The full variable domain, its missing parts supplied by reference TRBV30 and TRBJ2-5, is SQTIHQWPATLVQPVGSPLSLECTVEGTSNPNLYWYRQAAGRGLQLLFYSVGIGQISSEVPQNLSASRPQDRQFILSSKKLLLSDSGFYLCAWSNSQETQYFGPGTRLLVL.

The rearrangement links TRBV7-9 to TRBJ1-1; D gene unclear. This CDR3 is built from 13 residues. The germline V gene encodes CDR1 SEHNR and CDR2 FQNEAQ (reference sequence). V dropped 5 bases and J dropped 8 bases, with 15 bases sitting between them. CDR3 sequence reads: CASSLTGSPEAFF. CDR3 DNA: TGTGCCAGCAGCCTTACCGGGAGCCCAGAAGCTTTCTTT.

J is TRBJ1-2 and V is TRBV29-1, with D possibly matching TRBD1 (5 bases). The CDR3 runs 14 residues. Trimming left V 3 bases short and J 4 bases short, with 15 bases between. From germline, CDR1 is SQVTM and CDR2 ANQGSEA. CDR3 sequence: CSVEELGGGYGYTF. The CDR3 coding sequence is TGCAGCGTTGAGGAATTGGGGGGAGGCTATGGCTACACCTTC.

This chain joins TRBV2 and TRBJ1-6; D gene ambiguous. The ends were cut back, 8 bases at V and 5 bases at J, with 16 bases in the middle. The CDR3 contains 15 residues. Germline loops: CDR1 SNHLY, CDR2 FYNNEI. Here the CDR3 reads CASLTGESDNSPLHF. CDR3 in DNA: TGTGCCAGCCTGACTGGGGAGAGTGATAATTCACCCCTCCACTTT. Full variable domain (missing parts from reference TRBV2 and TRBJ1-6): EPEVTQTPSHQVTQMGQEVILRCVPISNHLYFYWYRQILGQKVEFLVSFYNNEISEKSEIFDDQFSVERPDGSNFTLKIRSTKLEDSAMYFCASLTGESDNSPLHFGNGTRLTVT.

The chain uses TRBV5-1 and TRBJ2-2; a weak D match, TRBD1 (7 bases). The germline gives CDR1 SGHRS, CDR2 YFSETQ. The CDR3 extends over 14 amino acids. V lost 5 bases to trimming and J lost 5 bases, with 13 bases between them. The CDR3 DNA reads TGCGCCAGCAGTCAGGAGGGGGCGACCGGGGAGCTGTTTTTT. The encoded protein is CASSQEGATGELFF.

The chain employs TRBV6-5 and TRBJ1-5; D not resolved. CDR1 and CDR2 (germline): MNHEY, SVGAGI. This CDR3 comprises 14 residues. Trimming stripped 6 bases from V and 2 bases from J, with 11 bases between. The chain's CDR3 is CASRISVGNQPQHF. The CDR3 DNA follows: TGTGCCAGCAGAATTTCGGTGGGCAATCAGCCCCAGCATTTT.

This clone was recorded only once. The V and J genes are TRBV30 and TRBJ1-2; tentative D call: TRBD1 (5 bases). Germline V gene sequence: CDR1 GTSNPN, CDR2 SVGIG (reference sequence). The CDR3 has 14 amino acids. V was trimmed by 2 bases and J by 0 bases, leaving 10 bases between them. CDR3 nucleotides: TGTGCCTGGAGTCGCCGGGGGACTAACTATGGCTACACCTTC. Translating it yields CAWSRRGTNYGYTF.

This chain uses TRBV7-2 with TRBJ2-2; 7 bases line up with TRBD2. The length of the CDR3 is 17 residues. J gave up 1 base and V 5 bases, and 10 bases lay outside the gene matches. The germline V gene encodes CDR1 SGHTA and CDR2 FQGNSA. The CDR3 coding sequence is TGTGCCAGCAGCCCGGGGGGTATATGGGGGAACACCGGGGAGCTGTTTTTT. Translated, it gives CASSPGGIWGNTGELFF.

The rearrangement links TRBV5-1 to TRBJ2-6; D is possibly TRBD1 (5 bases). Deletions cut 4 bases from V and 6 bases from J, with 11 bases between. This CDR3 has 14 amino acids. Germline V gene sequence: CDR1 SGHRS, CDR2 YFSETQ. As DNA, the CDR3 is TGCGCCAGCAGCCCAGGGTCCCAGGCCAACGTCCTGACTTTC. Translation gives CASSPGSQANVLTF.

CDR3 coding DNA: TGTGCCAGCTCACCTAATGCAGGGGGGAATGAGCAGTTCTTC. It is translated as CASSPNAGGNEQFF. The chain has TRBV18 and TRBJ2-1; the D gene is possibly TRBD1 (7 bases). This CDR3 has 14 amino acids. V lost 3 bases and J lost 7, with 13 bases in between. Looked up from germline, CDR1 is KGHSH and CDR2 is LQKENI.

The chain couples TRBV7-9 to TRBJ1-6; 7 nucleotides align to TRBD1. The CDR3 is 16 amino acids. V dropped 5 bases and J dropped 6; count of bases not matched to a gene: 10. Germline V gene data show CDR1 as SEHNR and CDR2 as FQNEAQ (reference sequence). Here the CDR3 reads CASSLGGRGLNSPLHF. CDR3 nucleotides: TGTGCCAGCAGCCTCGGGGGTAGGGGGCTTAATTCACCCCTCCACTTT.

A few counts support this clone. The chain is built from TRBV11-2 and TRBJ2-1; a weak D match, TRBD2 (6 bases). This CDR3 spans 18 amino acids. Germline V lookup: CDR1 SGHAT, CDR2 FQNNGV. V lost 1 base to trimming and J lost 9 bases, with 25 bases between them. The CDR3 DNA reads as TGTGCCAGCAGCTTAGGAGAGTTTCGGGGAAGGAGGGCGGGTGAGCAGTTCTTC. Translation: CASSLGEFRGRRAGEQFF.

The gene calls are TRBV28 and TRBJ1-2, with D perhaps TRBD1 (5 bases). Germline CDR1 reads MDHEN; CDR2 reads SYDVKM. The CDR3 length is 16 residues. Trimming shortened V by 6 bases and J by 0 bases, and 17 bases separated the two germline ends. The CDR3 is CASRAPLGGANYGYTF. Written as DNA, the CDR3 is TGTGCCAGCAGGGCCCCTTTGGGGGGAGCTAACTATGGCTACACCTTC.

The V call is TRBV3-1 (or the pseudogene TRBV3-2), the J call TRBJ1-5; the D gene is possibly TRBD1 (5 bases). Per the germline V gene, CDR1 is LGHDT and CDR2 is YNNKEL (reference sequence). Trimming pared 0 bases from V and 7 bases from J, leaving 10 bases between. CDR3 length: 14 amino acids. CDR3 region: CASSQDRGSQPQHF. As DNA, the CDR3 is TGTGCCAGCAGCCAAGATCGGGGGAGCCAGCCCCAGCATTTT.

The chain's CDR3 is CASSWDSSYEQYF. As DNA, the CDR3 is TGTGCCAGCAGTTGGGACAGCTCCTACGAGCAGTACTTC. The chain couples TRBV6-5 to TRBJ2-7; 7 nucleotides match TRBD1. With 4 bases clipped from V and 0 bases from J, the junction kept 0 bases outside the gene matches. CDR1 and CDR2 (germline): MNHEY, SVGAGI. The CDR3 contains 13 residues.

The chain combines TRBV11-2 with TRBJ2-2; D might be TRBD1 (6 bases). The CDR3 loop spans 13 amino acids. The V end was cut by 5 bases, the J end by 11 bases, with 15 bases between. The V gene's germline CDR1 is SGHAT and CDR2 FQNNGV. The CDR3 DNA sequence: TGTGCCAGCAGCACGCTTAGGGGGAGTGAGCTGTTTTTT. Translation: CASSTLRGSELFF.

The rearrangement joins TRBV5-1 to TRBJ1-6; D possibly corresponds to TRBD1 (5 bases). Per germline, CDR1 SGHRS and CDR2 YFSETQ. V was trimmed by 3 bases and J by 2 bases, leaving 15 bases between them. The CDR3 spans 17 residues. CDR3 loop: CASSSQGRSAYNSPLHF. CDR3 nucleotide sequence: TGCGCCAGCAGCTCCCAGGGCCGAAGCGCCTATAATTCACCCCTCCACTTT. Full variable domain (remainder filled in from reference TRBV5-1 and TRBJ1-6): KAGVTQTPRYLIKTRGQQVTLSCSPISGHRSVSWYQQTPGQGLQFLFEYFSETQRNKGNFPGRFSGRQFSNSRSEMNVSTLELGDSALYLCASSSQGRSAYNSPLHFGNGTRLTVT.

J is TRBJ2-1 and V is TRBV10-3; D gene unclear. Looked up from germline, CDR1 is ENHRY and CDR2 is SYGVKD. V shed 8 bases and J shed 4 bases, with 12 bases lying between them. This CDR3 region has 13 residues. The CDR3 spells CAIADWNYNEQFF. CDR3 nucleotide sequence: TGTGCCATCGCAGACTGGAATTACAATGAGCAGTTCTTC.

This clone appeared a single time. The V and J genes are TRBV4-1 and TRBJ2-2, with 11 bases lining up with TRBD2. The CDR3 runs to 17 residues. Germline CDR1 and CDR2: MGHRA and YSYEKL. Trimming took 0 bases from V and 7 from J; bases not matched to a gene: 7. This chain's CDR3 is CASSQEGTSGSSGELFF. CDR3 DNA: TGCGCCAGCAGCCAAGAAGGAACTAGCGGGAGTAGCGGGGAGCTGTTTTTT.